This T cell receptor (beta chain) was recorded in a study of blood T cell repertoires in COVID-19. The wider study: The analysed material was cDNA or gDNA that came from T cells, B-cell-depleted T cells, or PBMCs.

The CDR3 is made up of 16 amino acids. The germline CDR1 and CDR2 sequences are MGHRA and YSYEKL. V was clipped by 0 bases and J by 14 bases; unmatched bases: 16. Measured with immunoSEQ multiplex PCR; TCRdb has only the in-frame clones, and not every one. The sample lists 190,000 or so clones; 75% to 90% were seen once. The chain uses TRBV4-1 and TRBJ2-1; TRBD2 matches 7 bases. Source material: peripheral blood. The receptor's source is a man aged 40-49 years with acute or convalescent COVID-19. In DNA, the CDR3 is TGCGCCAGCAGCCAAGATATTTTATGGGAGGGCCTGAGGAAGTTCTTC. It yields the protein CASSQDILWEGLRKFF.